The T cell receptor beta chain described here comes from a study of graft-versus-host responses after intestinal transplantation. Study details: All recipients were given anti-thymocyte globulin induction, and tacrolimus and steroids were then administered for 2 to 4 years. Study-level points and caveats: Subjects displaying graft-donor T cell macrochimerism possessed elevated graft-versus-host to host-versus-graft clonal ratios inside allografts. Investigators detected GvH clones in recipient marrow, with some emerging earlier in ileum or blood.

Using immunoSEQ multiplex PCR, the repertoire was profiled, and TCRdb retains in-frame clones only, with some absent. Among about 9,600 clones listed, approximately 72% were seen once. The CDR3 has 16 residues. CDR1 and CDR2 (germline): MDHEN, SYDVKM. Intraepithelial and lamina propria lymphocytes were isolated from graft specimens. This clone was seen more than once but under ten times. Antigen unknown. The clonotype was recovered from a human patient who received an intestinal transplant, so some T cells may come from the graft donor. The sample here was ileum tissue, taken less than 550 days after intestinal transplant. The chain employs TRBV28 and TRBJ2-5; D might be TRBD1 (7 bases). With the DNA end fitting TRBJ2-7 better, the J assignment may be wrong. The CDR3 here is CASSSPRGARRYEQYF. For the CDR3, the DNA is TGTGCCAGCAGTTCCCCCAGGGGGGCGCGACGGTACGAGCAGTACTTC.